The 20 T cell receptor beta chains given below trace back to one sample, sequenced in a study of shared clonotypes between healthy human individuals. The repertoire was sequenced with immunoSEQ multiplex PCR; TCRdb's copy has only in-frame clones and lacks some. Among roughly 2 million clones listed, about 94% were seen once. Material: naive CD4+ T cells sorted from blood. Subset described: CD45RA+ positively selected. These receptors all stem from a man younger than 35 in good health.

To note about this clone: This CDR3 is also generated by other DNA sequences in the sample. J is TRBJ1-5 and V is TRBV6-1; tentatively, D is TRBD1 (5 bases). V dropped 3 bases and J dropped 0 bases, with 9 bases sitting between them. CDR1 MNHNS and CDR2 SASEGT come from the germline V gene. This CDR3 is built from 15 residues. CDR3 region: CASSEGTASNQPQHF. The CDR3 bases are TGTGCCAGCAGTGAGGGGACGGCTAGCAATCAGCCCCAGCATTTT.

V usage is TRBV7-2 and J usage is TRBJ1-2; 7 bases align to TRBD1. V shed 0 bases and J 1 base; nucleotides not matched to a gene: 8. The CDR3 extends over 17 amino acids. Germline assignment: CDR1 SGHTA and CDR2 FQGNSA. The chain's CDR3 is CASSLATGQVLNYGYTF. The CDR3 region has the DNA TGTGCCAGCAGCTTAGCTACAGGACAGGTTCTTAACTATGGCTACACCTTC.

This clone has a single count. The chain carries TRBV29-1 and TRBJ1-1; D call uncertain. Trimming removed 8 bases from V and 0 bases from J, with 13 bases in between. The V gene's germline CDR1 is SQVTM and CDR2 ANQGSEA. CDR3 length equals 13 residues. CDR3 region: CSTDGRLNTEAFF. DNA for the CDR3: TGCAGCACCGACGGCCGTTTGAACACTGAAGCTTTCTTT. Based on the CDR3 plus reference TRBV29-1 and TRBJ1-1, the full variable domain is SAVISQKPSRDICQRGTSLTIQCQVDSQVTMMFWYRQQPGQSLTLIATANQGSEATYESGFVIDKFPISRPNLTFSTLTVSNMSPEDSSIYLCSTDGRLNTEAFFGQGTRLTVV.

The CDR3 region has the DNA TGTGCCAGTAGTATTCGTACTGAAGTTTCCCCTTATCAGCCCCAGCATTTT. Translated: CASSIRTEVSPYQPQHF. The rearrangement links TRBV19 to TRBJ1-5; D not resolved. Trimming removed 3 bases at V and 5 bases at J, with 20 bases between. The CDR3 consists of 17 residues. Germline CDR1 and CDR2: LNHDA and SQIVND (reference sequence).

V usage is TRBV6-1 and J usage is TRBJ2-3, with D hard to call. CDR3 length equals 12 residues. The germline V gene encodes CDR1 MNHNS and CDR2 SASEGT. Trimming took off 6 bases at V and 6 bases at J, with 10 bases between the two ends. The CDR3 loop reads CASSAQGDTQYF. The CDR3 region has the DNA TGTGCCAGCAGCGCCCAAGGGGATACGCAGTATTTT.

This clone was recorded only once. This rearrangement joins TRBV4-1 to TRBJ1-4; D uncertain. This CDR3 has 15 amino acids. With 0 bases removed from V and 6 bases from J, the gap between germline ends came to 11 bases. CDR1 MGHRA and CDR2 YSYEKL come from the germline V gene. The CDR3 DNA is TGCGCCAGCAGCCAAGAGGGTAGGGTCGATGAAAAACTGTTTTTT. Residues: CASSQEGRVDEKLFF.

The J gene is TRBJ1-1, the V gene TRBV6-1; 7 nucleotides agree with TRBD1. Trimming at V came to 9 bases and at J to 0 bases, leaving 4 bases not matched to a gene. Germline CDR1 and CDR2: MNHNS and SASEGT. CDR3 length: 13 residues. The CDR3: CASPGQMNTEAFF. The CDR3, as DNA: TGTGCCAGTCCGGGACAGATGAACACTGAAGCTTTCTTT.

V is TRBV5-5 and J is TRBJ1-2; no reliable D call. This CDR3 is 15 amino acids long. The ends were cut back, 0 bases at V and 4 bases at J, with 13 bases in the middle. Germline V lookup: CDR1 SGHKS, CDR2 YYEKEE (reference sequence). In DNA, the CDR3 is TGTGCCAGCAGCTTGGCCTTGGGAGCTCCCTATGGCTACACCTTC. It codes for CASSLALGAPYGYTF.

The chain joins TRBV7-2 to TRBJ2-3; the match to TRBD2 covers 11 bases. With V trimmed by 0 bases and J by 3 bases, 5 bases remained unmatched. This CDR3 is 17 amino acids long. CDR1 is SGHTA and CDR2 is FQGNSA in the germline V gene. CDR3 residues: CASSLALAGVQTDTQYF. CDR3 coding DNA: TGTGCCAGCAGCTTAGCACTAGCGGGGGTCCAGACAGATACGCAGTATTTT.

This clone came up once. The CDR3 DNA reads TGTGCCAGCAGTTTACTGGCTGAAGCTTTCTTT. Protein product: CASSLLAEAFF. This chain uses TRBV28 with TRBJ1-1; D remains ambiguous. Germline lookup yields CDR1 MDHEN and CDR2 SYDVKM. Trimming removed 2 bases at V and 6 bases at J, with 4 bases between. The CDR3 is 11 residues long.

This clone was seen only a few times. The chain joins TRBV6-4 to TRBJ1-6; D is uncertain. The CDR3 has 13 amino acids. Germline CDR1 and CDR2: MRHNA and SNTAGT. Trimming removed 2 bases from V and 9 bases from J, with 8 bases in between. The CDR3 here is CASSDREGSPLHF. CDR3 DNA sequence: TGTGCCAGCAGTGACAGGGAGGGTTCACCCCTCCACTTT.

Comments on this clone: A junction boundary mismatches the germline segment, possibly from a read error. The chain is built from TRBV7-7 and TRBJ2-7; TRBD2 aligns across 10 bases. Germline-derived CDR1 and CDR2 are SSHAT and FNYEAQ (reference sequence). This CDR3 has 15 residues. The CDR3 here is CASSRGLAAIDEQYF. CDR3 coding DNA: TGTGCTAGCAGCCGTGGACTAGCGGCCATCGACGAGCAGTACTTC.

J is TRBJ1-2 and V is TRBV5-1; D remains unclear. The CDR3 is 13 amino acids. CDR1 and CDR2 (germline): SGHRS, YFSETQ. Trimming removed 0 bases from V and 7 bases from J, with 10 bases in between. The CDR3 loop reads CASSLAVGVGYTF. The CDR3 bases are TGCGCCAGCAGCTTGGCCGTTGGGGTTGGCTACACCTTC.

The CDR3 bases are TGTGCCAGCAGCACGGGACAGGGAACCGTCCCGAGCAAGCAGTACTTC. Translated, it gives CASSTGQGTVPSKQYF. V and J are TRBV13 and TRBJ2-7; 9 bases map to TRBD1. CDR3 length: 16 residues. V shed 5 bases and J 8 bases; nucleotides not matched to a gene: 16. Germline CDR1 PRHDT, CDR2 FYEKMQ (reference sequence).

The chain recombines TRBV10-2 with TRBJ2-2; tentatively, D is TRBD1 or TRBD2 (6 bases each). The V end was cut by 2 bases, the J end by 5 bases, with 9 bases between. Germline assignment: CDR1 WSHSY and CDR2 SAAADI. This CDR3 region has 14 residues. CDR3 in amino acids: CASSEIGGTGELFF. Here the CDR3 DNA reads TGCGCCAGCAGTGAGATAGGGGGGACCGGGGAGCTGTTTTTT.

V gene TRBV28 combines with J gene TRBJ2-1; TRBD1 or TRBD2 may be the D gene (6 bases each). The CDR3 runs to 16 residues. The ends were cut back, 4 bases at V and 2 bases at J, with 15 bases in the middle. Germline-derived CDR1 and CDR2 are MDHEN and SYDVKM. CDR3 nucleotides: TGTGCCAGCAGTTCTAACCCGGGGGCAGCCTACAATGAGCAGTTCTTC. Its translation: CASSSNPGAAYNEQFF.

V gene TRBV18 combines with J gene TRBJ2-3, with D uncertain. V was clipped by 2 bases and J by 1 base, with 10 bases between them. The CDR3 length is 15 residues. Germline V lookup: CDR1 KGHSH, CDR2 LQKENI. The CDR3 here is CASSPVSPGTDTQYF. The CDR3 region has the DNA TGTGCCAGCTCACCAGTCTCACCAGGCACAGATACGCAGTATTTT.

The V call is TRBV28, the J call TRBJ1-4; no clear D gene. The CDR3 extends over 12 amino acids. Germline V CDR1 and CDR2: MDHEN, SYDVKM. The ends were cut back, 5 bases at V and 5 bases at J, with 6 bases in the middle. DNA of the CDR3: TGTGCCAGCAGTGGCCAGAATGAAAAACTGTTTTTT. It yields the protein CASSGQNEKLFF.

In this sample, this clone turned up once. The V and J genes are TRBV6-6 and TRBJ2-3; 10 bases map to TRBD2. The V gene's germline CDR1 is MNHNY and CDR2 SVGAGI (reference sequence). This CDR3 has 14 amino acids. V lost 5 bases, J lost 4 bases, and 3 bases stayed unmatched. This CDR3 reads CASSPSGGADTQYF. CDR3 DNA: TGTGCCAGCAGTCCAAGCGGGGGGGCAGATACGCAGTATTTT.

The chain combines TRBV5-5 with TRBJ2-1; TRBD2 agrees at 9 bases. Trimming at V came to 0 bases and at J to 5 bases, leaving 6 bases not matched to a gene. The germline gives CDR1 SGHKS, CDR2 YYEKEE (reference sequence). The CDR3 extends over 16 amino acids. The CDR3 region is CASSLVAGVPNNEQFF. The DNA for the CDR3 is TGTGCCAGCAGCTTGGTAGCGGGGGTCCCGAACAATGAGCAGTTCTTC.